The 18 T cell receptor beta chains listed next were all sequenced from one sample in a study of cytomegalovirus exposure and HLA in healthy donors. A multiplex PCR was run with 60 Vbeta primers and 13 Jbeta primers. Assay: immunoSEQ multiplex PCR; the TCRdb copy retains only in-frame clones and omits some. The sample lists fewer than 150,000 clones, over 75% occurring once. Sequencing input: PBMCs. These TCRs come from a woman aged 30 to 39 in good health and CMV-seropositive.

This chain uses TRBV7-9 with TRBJ1-1; D ambiguous. Germline lookup yields CDR1 SEHNR and CDR2 FQNEAQ (reference sequence). The CDR3 loop spans 12 amino acids. The V end lost 0 bases, the J end lost 10 bases, and 9 bases lay between the germline ends. The CDR3 protein is CASSLAQRAAFF. The CDR3 DNA is TGTGCCAGCAGCTTAGCCCAGAGGGCAGCTTTCTTT. The variable domain in full, with the rest retrieved from reference TRBV7-9 and TRBJ1-1, is DTGVSQNPRHKITKRGQNVTFRCDPISEHNRLYWYRQTLGQGPEFLTYFQNEAQLEKSRLLSDRFSAERPKGSFSTLEIQRTEQGDSAMYLCASSLAQRAAFFGQGTRLTVV.

The V call is TRBV5-4, the J call TRBJ1-4, with 8 bases fitting TRBD1. This CDR3 spans 15 amino acids. Germline V gene data show CDR1 as SGHNT and CDR2 as YYREEE (reference sequence). With 4 bases clipped from V and 4 bases from J, the junction kept 6 bases outside the gene matches. CDR3 DNA sequence: TGTGCCAGCAGCATAGGACAGGGAGGTAATGAAAAACTGTTTTTT. Encoded protein: CASSIGQGGNEKLFF.

This clone was recorded once. This sequence joins TRBV18 and TRBJ2-1; D is unclear. The CDR3 has 15 amino acids. The germline gives CDR1 KGHSH, CDR2 LQKENI. Trimming removed 0 bases at V and 3 bases at J, with 9 bases between. The CDR3 DNA reads as TGTGCCAGCTCACCACCCTCAGCGCGCTACAATGAGCAGTTCTTC. Translated: CASSPPSARYNEQFF.

This chain links TRBV4-1 with TRBJ1-4; D ambiguous. The CDR3 consists of 16 residues. V was trimmed by 1 base and J by 7 bases, leaving 16 bases between them. CDR1 is MGHRA, CDR2 YSYEKL, per germline. CDR3 DNA: TGCGCCAGCAGCCAAGGCCTGGACGGGGATCGTGAAAAACTGTTTTTT. As protein: CASSQGLDGDREKLFF.

This clone is a singleton in its sample. This chain connects TRBV7-2 to TRBJ2-1; a possible D gene is TRBD2 (6 bases). Germline-derived CDR1 and CDR2 are SGHTA and FQGNSA. The CDR3 consists of 15 residues. V was pared by 5 bases and J by 9 bases, with 20 bases between. CDR3 sequence reads: CASSAGPTSRGEQFF. DNA of the CDR3: TGTGCCAGCAGCGCCGGGCCAACTAGCCGGGGTGAGCAGTTCTTC.

The gene calls are TRBV5-1 and TRBJ2-1; TRBD1 aligns across 11 bases. V lost 3 bases to trimming and J lost 4 bases; unmatched junction nucleotides: 18. Germline V lookup: CDR1 SGHRS, CDR2 YFSETQ. The CDR3 sequence is 20 residues long. The CDR3 spells CASSSRTGGVGEGSYNEQFF. CDR3 nucleotides: TGCGCCAGCAGCTCCCGGACAGGGGGCGTAGGGGAGGGCTCATACAATGAGCAGTTCTTC.

This clone occurred once. V and J are TRBV5-4 and TRBJ1-1, with 7 bases that match TRBD1. Germline CDR1 reads SGHNT; CDR2 reads YYREEE (reference sequence). This CDR3 is 17 amino acids long. V lost 0 bases to trimming and J lost 8 bases; unmatched junction nucleotides: 16. CDR3 sequence reads: CASSLVAIPGQTLEAFF. CDR3 coding DNA: TGTGCCAGCAGCTTGGTCGCAATCCCGGGACAGACCCTCGAAGCTTTCTTT.

The chain has TRBV5-1 and TRBJ1-1; 11 bases map to TRBD1. The trim removed 4 bases at V and 1 base at J, leaving 6 bases unmatched. Germline V gene data show CDR1 as SGHRS and CDR2 as YFSETQ. This CDR3 has 16 residues. In DNA, the CDR3 is TGCGCCAGCAGCCGAGGGACAGGGGGGGCGAACACTGAAGCTTTCTTT. Its translation: CASSRGTGGANTEAFF.

This clone appeared a few times. CDR3 amino acids: CASSGWGVPKNIQYF. The CDR3 bases are TGTGCCAGCAGCGGGTGGGGGGTACCCAAAAACATTCAGTACTTC. The genes are TRBV5-6 and TRBJ2-4, with D maybe TRBD2 (6 bases). CDR1 SGHDT and CDR2 YYEEEE come from the germline V gene. The V gene lost 4 bases and the J gene lost 2 bases, with 13 bases spanning the gap. The CDR3 contains 15 residues.

The chain uses TRBV30 and TRBJ2-7, with D perhaps matching TRBD1 (6 bases). In germline, CDR1 is GTSNPN, CDR2 SVGIG (reference sequence). CDR3 length equals 12 residues. With 5 bases removed from V and 1 base from J, the gap between germline ends came to 9 bases. This CDR3 is CAWQGQSYEQYF. The CDR3 DNA is TGTGCCTGGCAGGGACAATCCTACGAGCAGTACTTC.

The gene calls are TRBV7-9 and TRBJ2-7; a possible D gene is TRBD2 (6 bases). Trimming shortened V by 1 base and J by 2 bases, and 9 bases separated the two germline ends. The CDR3 is 14 amino acids. Germline V lookup: CDR1 SEHNR, CDR2 FQNEAQ (reference sequence). The CDR3 bases are TGTGCCAGCAGCTTAGACGGACTACCCTACGAGCAGTACTTC. Protein: CASSLDGLPYEQYF.

The chain combines TRBV6-5 with TRBJ1-2; 9 bases are shared with TRBD1. V lost 5 bases and J lost 2; bases outside the gene matches: 6. CDR1 is MNHEY and CDR2 is SVGAGI in the germline V gene. This CDR3 is 15 amino acids long. The CDR3 DNA reads as TGTGCCAGCAGTGCGTGGGGACAGGGCAACTATGGCTACACCTTC. Translating it yields CASSAWGQGNYGYTF.

The J gene is TRBJ1-5, the V gene TRBV6-1; no definite D call. Trimming cost V 1 base and J 7 bases, with 8 bases left between them. Germline values: CDR1 MNHNS, CDR2 SASEGT. CDR3 length: 13 residues. The CDR3 coding sequence is TGTGCCAGCAGTGAAGAGGCAGGACAGCCCCAGCATTTT. It yields the protein CASSEEAGQPQHF.

The V call is TRBV7-9, the J call TRBJ1-1; D call uncertain. The germline V gene has CDR1 SEHNR and CDR2 FQNEAQ (reference sequence). Trimming stripped 2 bases from V and 7 bases from J, with 11 bases between. The CDR3 contains 13 residues. For the CDR3, the DNA is TGTGCCAGCAGCTTATCCCTTTTCGTTGAAGCTTTCTTT. Amino acids: CASSLSLFVEAFF. The full variable domain, completed using reference TRBV7-9 and TRBJ1-1, is DTGVSQNPRHKITKRGQNVTFRCDPISEHNRLYWYRQTLGQGPEFLTYFQNEAQLEKSRLLSDRFSAERPKGSFSTLEIQRTEQGDSAMYLCASSLSLFVEAFFGQGTRLTVV.

This rearrangement joins TRBV10-3 to TRBJ2-3; TRBD2 is a possible D gene (6 bases). This CDR3 spans 16 amino acids. V shed 5 bases and J shed 4 bases, with 19 bases lying between them. CDR1 is ENHRY and CDR2 is SYGVKD in the germline V gene. The CDR3 coding sequence is TGTGCCATCAGTACGTCGCTAGCGAGTGAACCAGATACGCAGTATTTT. Protein product: CAISTSLASEPDTQYF.

The chain employs TRBV10-3 and TRBJ1-4, with D perhaps matching TRBD1 (6 bases). The ends were cut back, 4 bases at V and 2 bases at J, with 14 bases in the middle. CDR1 ENHRY and CDR2 SYGVKD come from the germline V gene. There are 16 residues in the CDR3. The CDR3 region is CAISGAQGPTNEKLFF. CDR3 DNA: TGTGCCATCAGTGGGGCCCAGGGGCCGACTAATGAAAAACTGTTTTTT.

The V and J genes are TRBV6-5 and TRBJ1-2, with 8 bases aligning to TRBD1. The CDR3 has 14 amino acids. Losses at the gene ends were 4 bases for V and 3 bases for J; bases not matched to a gene: 4. Germline CDR1 MNHEY, CDR2 SVGAGI. The CDR3 protein is CASSSQGAHYGYTF. DNA for the CDR3: TGTGCCAGCAGTTCCCAGGGGGCCCACTATGGCTACACCTTC.

A few counts support this clone. This chain joins TRBV11-2 and TRBJ1-1; TRBD1 is a possible D gene (5 bases). Trimming shortened V by 1 base and J by 1 base, and 13 bases separated the two germline ends. CDR3 length: 16 amino acids. Germline assignment: CDR1 SGHAT and CDR2 FQNNGV. Here the CDR3 DNA reads TGTGCCAGCAGCTTAGTGGGGGGAGGGTGGAACACTGAAGCTTTCTTT. As protein: CASSLVGGGWNTEAFF.